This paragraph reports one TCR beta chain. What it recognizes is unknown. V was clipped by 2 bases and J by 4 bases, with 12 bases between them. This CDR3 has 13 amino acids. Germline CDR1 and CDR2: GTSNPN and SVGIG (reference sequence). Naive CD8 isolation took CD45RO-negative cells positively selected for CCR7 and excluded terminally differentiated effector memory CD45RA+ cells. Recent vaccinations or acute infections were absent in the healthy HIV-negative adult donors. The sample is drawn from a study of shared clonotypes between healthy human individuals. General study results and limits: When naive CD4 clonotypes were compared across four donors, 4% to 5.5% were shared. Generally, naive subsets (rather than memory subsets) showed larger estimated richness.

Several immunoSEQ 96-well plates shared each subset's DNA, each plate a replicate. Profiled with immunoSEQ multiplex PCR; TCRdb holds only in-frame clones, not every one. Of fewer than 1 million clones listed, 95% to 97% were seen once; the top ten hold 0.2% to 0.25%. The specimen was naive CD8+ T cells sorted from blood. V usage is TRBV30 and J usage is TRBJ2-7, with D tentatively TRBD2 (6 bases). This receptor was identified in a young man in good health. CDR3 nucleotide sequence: TGTGCCTGGAGTCCCAGCGGGCCATACGAGCAGTACTTC. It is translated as CAWSPSGPYEQYF.